The rows below give T cell receptor beta chains drawn from one sample of a study of vaccination and CD4 T cells after COVID-19. TCRdb reprocessed the PCR reads via MiXCR and lists one record per CDR3 protein. Of 8,000 to 10,000 distinct CDR3 sequences in the sample, 28% were seen once. Antigen specificity for these receptors is unknown. The specimen was CD4+ T cells from blood, cultured in vitro. All receptors derive from a human donor in good health. The conserved cysteine and the conserved F or W are not part of the CDR3 here. The order of the fields is V gene, CDR3 protein.

v_call: TRBV28
cdr3_aa: ASSLDSANVLT

v_call: TRBV28
cdr3_aa: ASSRLDGWDIQY

v_call: TRBV19
cdr3_aa: ASSIGGRAGNEQF

v_call: TRBV6-1
cdr3_aa: ASKREGRWDEQF

v_call: TRBV14
cdr3_aa: ASGQARASPLH

v_call: TRBV5-8
cdr3_aa: ASSRLLIEQF

v_call: TRBV4-2
cdr3_aa: ASSQESGMGEQY

v_call: TRBV5-4
cdr3_aa: ASSQTGPFGYT

v_call: TRBV28
cdr3_aa: ASSLPGGGYT

v_call: TRBV2
cdr3_aa: ASSELGAGAYNEQF

v_call: TRBV28
cdr3_aa: ASSLRDRASREKLF

v_call: TRBV5-4
cdr3_aa: ASSQRNTEAF

v_call: TRBV27
cdr3_aa: ASSHTGETEAF

v_call: TRBV20-1
cdr3_aa: SARDATSILYEQY

v_call: TRBV6-2/TRBV6-3
cdr3_aa: ASSYLLGGPSYEQY

v_call: TRBV7-2
cdr3_aa: ASSFASASSYNEQF

v_call: TRBV5-1
cdr3_aa: ASSRTDYNEQF

v_call: TRBV20-1
cdr3_aa: SAGWGSGDYGYT

v_call: TRBV20-1
cdr3_aa: SARDPGGTDTQY

v_call: TRBV19
cdr3_aa: ASSNQGGQPQH

v_call: TRBV7-3
cdr3_aa: ASSLWASGTDTQY

v_call: TRBV9
cdr3_aa: ASSVGRQEGLGAF

v_call: TRBV5-4
cdr3_aa: ASSAGQARDTQY

v_call: TRBV9
cdr3_aa: ASSVGSGKSDEQY

v_call: TRBV19
cdr3_aa: ASSRGQGMGYT

v_call: TRBV6-2/TRBV6-3
cdr3_aa: ASSWDRGYYEQY

v_call: TRBV6-5
cdr3_aa: ASSSLIGLNTEAF

v_call: TRBV7-6
cdr3_aa: ASSLTAGARNQPQH

v_call: TRBV2
cdr3_aa: ASRRHQETQY

v_call: TRBV20-1
cdr3_aa: SAPGRTGYT

v_call: TRBV6-1
cdr3_aa: ASRPTGETEAF

v_call: TRBV7-2
cdr3_aa: ASSPRRTGELF

v_call: TRBV6-2/TRBV6-3
cdr3_aa: ASSARPSRASYEQY

v_call: TRBV20-1
cdr3_aa: SADTRTGSSYEQY

v_call: TRBV12-3/TRBV12-4
cdr3_aa: ASSFNRGQSYEQY

v_call: TRBV6-5
cdr3_aa: ASSILGGRSEAGANVLT

v_call: TRBV27
cdr3_aa: ASSPRGSGGYNEQF

v_call: TRBV7-2
cdr3_aa: ASSLAEGQF

v_call: TRBV6-1
cdr3_aa: ASSRANEQY

v_call: TRBV20-1
cdr3_aa: SAEDRGVSIGELF

v_call: TRBV19
cdr3_aa: ATGGRQTNQPQH

v_call: TRBV11-2
cdr3_aa: ASSLGTGSNQPQH

v_call: TRBV24-1
cdr3_aa: ATSDLGPRGDTQY

v_call: TRBV30
cdr3_aa: AWSRFNSPLH

v_call: TRBV19
cdr3_aa: QPRRGSGRGVWTDTQY

v_call: TRBV28
cdr3_aa: ASSLDRGRAEAF

v_call: TRBV2
cdr3_aa: ASSGGSGRTDTQY

v_call: TRBV6-1
cdr3_aa: ASSEEAGGPETQY

v_call: TRBV7-2
cdr3_aa: ASSSRASGTSPSNEQF

v_call: TRBV30
cdr3_aa: AWSVLGAVRY

v_call: TRBV27
cdr3_aa: ASSFVTGGGQPQH

v_call: TRBV19
cdr3_aa: ASSPPPGQAYGYT

v_call: TRBV29-1
cdr3_aa: SVEPQVLNTEAF

v_call: TRBV6-5
cdr3_aa: ASSSGLAGGREF

v_call: TRBV28
cdr3_aa: ASSLRDGGKY

v_call: TRBV7-2
cdr3_aa: ASSLFGSTDTQY

v_call: TRBV6-5
cdr3_aa: ASSYRPGDTQY

v_call: TRBV20-1
cdr3_aa: SARVPGGNIQY

v_call: TRBV29-1
cdr3_aa: SVEGPVGTDTQY